The entry below gives a single TCR beta chain sequence along with its context. Per the study methods: Using reference gene primer amplification, nucleated cell counts were estimated. Data came from immunoSEQ multiplex PCR; TCRdb stores just in-frame clones and leaves some out. V, J and clone size derive from that table, while D and trimming were established from the DNA sequence. This table holds 190,000 or so clones, 70% to 90% found once. The data originate from a study of blood T cell repertoires in COVID-19. Study in general: Material from acute and convalescent COVID-19 was sourced from the United States, Italy and Spain.

CDR1 is SEHNR, CDR2 FQNEAQ, per germline (reference sequence). Deletions cut 4 bases from V and 4 bases from J, with 13 bases between. There are 15 residues in the CDR3. Individuals drawn from around 25 US areas were roughly 18 to 95 years old. Within 2 weeks before study entry, exposed participants met a COVID-19 case. Input material: PBMCs or T cells enriched from blood (not recorded which). The TCR sequence derives from a woman in her 30s who had been exposed to COVID-19. The rearrangement links TRBV7-9 to TRBJ1-4, with unresolved D. CDR3 in DNA: TGTGCCAGCAGCTCCCCTTTGAGTCTTAATGAAAAACTGTTTTTT. Translation gives CASSSPLSLNEKLFF.